The 12 T cell receptor beta chains below were found in one sample sequenced in a study of T cells after yellow fever vaccination. TCRdb passed the 5' RACE reads through MiXCR, listing each CDR3 protein once. The data show roughly 400,000 distinct CDR3 sequences, around a sixth seen once. The input for sequencing was PBMCs, taken before the yellow fever booster vaccination. The receptors were sampled from a man aged 18 to 30 who received the YFV17D yellow fever vaccine.

This clonotype was seen more than once but under ten times. This sequence joins TRBV7-8 and TRBJ2-5; the match to TRBD2 covers 8 bases. CDR1 is SGHVS and CDR2 is FQNEAQ in the germline V gene. J was trimmed by 4 bases and V by 1 base; bases with no gene match: 8. CDR3 length equals 16 residues. CDR3 sequence (DNA): TGTGCCAGCAGCTTAGTCAGGACGGGGGGGGGAGAGACCCAGTACTTC. It encodes CASSLVRTGGGETQYF. The full variable domain, in which reference TRBV7-8 and TRBJ2-5 provide the parts outside the CDR3, is GAGVSQSPRYKVAKRGQDVALRCDPISGHVSLFWYQQALGQGPEFLTYFQNEAQLDKSGLPSDRFFAERPEGSVSTLKIQRTQQEDSAVYLCASSLVRTGGGETQYFGPGTRLLVL.

This clonotype was counted between two and nine times. The chain uses TRBV20-1 and TRBJ1-3; a weak D match, TRBD1 (5 bases). CDR1 and CDR2 from the germline V gene are DFQATT and SNEGSKA (reference sequence). V was cut by 5 bases and J by 2 bases, with 10 bases left in between. The CDR3 consists of 13 residues. CDR3 sequence reads: CSAYRGAGNTIYF. CDR3 sequence (DNA): TGCAGTGCTTACCGGGGGGCTGGAAACACCATATATTTT.

In this sample, this clonotype turned up a few times. This chain connects TRBV10-3 to TRBJ1-1, with D possibly TRBD1 on 6 matching bases. The CDR3 is 13 residues long. Germline lookup yields CDR1 ENHRY and CDR2 SYGVKD. With 5 bases removed from V and 5 bases from J, the gap between germline ends came to 12 bases. The CDR3 DNA sequence: TGTGCCATCAGTCAAGGGGGGGGAACTGAAGCTTTCTTT. It is translated as CAISQGGGTEAFF.

The chain couples TRBV18 to TRBJ1-5; D call uncertain. This CDR3 has 14 amino acids. Germline lookup yields CDR1 KGHSH and CDR2 LQKENI. Trimming left V 3 bases short and J 4 bases short, with 10 bases between. The CDR3: CASSPEGRNQPQHF. In DNA form, the CDR3 reads TGTGCCAGCTCACCTGAGGGAAGGAATCAGCCCCAGCATTTT. The complete variable domain, with remaining parts taken from reference TRBV18 and TRBJ1-5, reads NAGVMQNPRHLVRRRGQEARLRCSPMKGHSHVYWYRQLPEEGLKFMVYLQKENIIDESGMPKERFSAEFPKEGPSILRIQQVVRGDSAAYFCASSPEGRNQPQHFGDGTRLSIL.

This clonotype was seen a few times. V and J are TRBV12-5 and TRBJ1-6; no clear D. The CDR3 contains 15 residues. Germline-derived CDR1 and CDR2 are LGHNT and FRNRAP. V was pared by 2 bases and J by 9 bases, with 14 bases between. This CDR3 reads CASGLWNRVGSPLHF. CDR3 nucleotide sequence: TGTGCTAGTGGTTTGTGGAATCGGGTAGGTTCACCCCTCCACTTT.

This clonotype was observed a few times. The chain employs TRBV20-1 and TRBJ1-3; TRBD1 agrees at 8 bases. CDR1 and CDR2 (germline): DFQATT, SNEGSKA (reference sequence). The CDR3 runs 13 residues. V was clipped by 4 bases and J by 6 bases; unmatched bases: 5. DNA for the CDR3: TGCAGTGCTACCACAGGGGGTGCAAACACCATATATTTT. Amino acids: CSATTGGANTIYF.

A note on this clonotype: This sequence may be a read error, since a much larger clone differs from it by one base. The J gene is TRBJ2-2, the V gene TRBV29-1, with a tentative D call TRBD1 (5 bases). CDR3 length: 15 amino acids. Germline CDR1 SQVTM, CDR2 ANQGSEA. Written as DNA, the CDR3 is TGCAGCGTTGGTGCCCCTGGGGCAGGCACCGTGGAGCTGTTTTTT. Protein product: CSVGAPGAGTVELFF.

There are a few counts of this clonotype. This chain uses TRBV6-6 with TRBJ1-5; TRBD1 aligns across 7 bases. CDR1 is MNHNY and CDR2 is SVGAGI in the germline V gene (reference sequence). The CDR3 is 14 residues long. Losses at the gene ends were 8 bases for V and 2 bases for J; bases not matched to a gene: 6. The CDR3 DNA sequence: TGTGCCAGCTCGAACAGGGGTGGCAATCAGCCCCAGCATTTT. Encoded protein: CASSNRGGNQPQHF.

The chain carries TRBV18 and TRBJ1-2; TRBD1 might be the D (5 bases). CDR1 and CDR2 (germline): KGHSH, LQKENI. The CDR3 spans 13 residues. Trimming took 2 bases from V and 4 from J, leaving 8 bases between them. This CDR3 is CASSPEGVYGYTF. DNA of the CDR3: TGTGCCAGCTCACCAGAAGGGGTCTATGGCTACACCTTC.

The chain recombines TRBV4-2 with TRBJ1-4; 8 bases line up with TRBD1. V lost 5 bases, J lost 7 bases, and 9 bases stayed unmatched. Germline loops: CDR1 LGHNA, CDR2 YNFKEQ. The CDR3 runs 15 residues. CDR3 sequence (DNA): TGTGCCAGCAGCATCCAGGGGGCCTTGGGTGAAAAACTGTTTTTT. Amino acid sequence: CASSIQGALGEKLFF.

Only a few counts were recorded for this clonotype. CDR3 protein: CASSLGRSNTDTQYF. The CDR3 region has the DNA TGTGCCAGCAGCTTGGGACGTAGTAACACAGATACGCAGTATTTT. V usage is TRBV7-3 and J usage is TRBJ2-3, with D tentatively TRBD1 or TRBD2 (5 bases each). Trimming removed 3 bases from V and 2 bases from J, with 12 bases in between. Germline V gives CDR1 SGHTA, CDR2 FQGTGA. The CDR3 extends over 15 amino acids.

The J gene is TRBJ2-5, the V gene TRBV7-2, with 13 bases that match TRBD2. The CDR3 covers 16 residues. J was trimmed by 0 bases and V by 5 bases; bases with no gene match: 3. Germline values: CDR1 SGHTA, CDR2 FQGNSA. The chain's CDR3 is CASSPGLAGYQETQYF. DNA for the CDR3: TGTGCCAGCAGCCCGGGACTAGCGGGGTACCAAGAGACCCAGTACTTC.